This T cell receptor (beta chain) originates from a study of tumor-infiltrating lymphocytes in primary liver carcinoma. Whole-study results and caveats: Present in all five tumor regions were only about 8-25% of the top clones. Tumor region pairs showed greater overlap than either tumor-adjacent or tumor-blood pairs did.

Concerning this clonotype: Antigen: not known. No conserved phenylalanine or tryptophan is present at the end of the CDR3, so a read error is the likely explanation.

Unsorted bulk tissue, roughly 20-32 mg of it, served as the source for co-extraction of RNA and DNA. Patients' primary liver carcinoma was surgically resected. Germline-derived CDR1 and CDR2 are PRHDT and FYEKMQ (reference sequence). The CDR3 spans 14 residues. Trimming took 5 bases from V and 3 from J, leaving 14 bases between them. Constant-region priming of about 0.5 ug total RNA yielded TCR beta cDNA. TCR beta libraries came from three nested multiplex PCR rounds using slightly modified ARM-PCR. Running ten to eleven cycles apiece, the first two PCR rounds relied on TRBV1-TRBV30 forward primers together with a C-beta reverse primer. TCRdb passed the multiplex PCR reads through MiXCR, listing each CDR3 protein once. The sample records fewer than 30,000 distinct CDR3 sequences, roughly four fifths being singletons.

The sequence was collected from a man between 40 and 49 years old with primary liver carcinoma and hepatitis B virus infection. Sequences were obtained from liver tumor tissue from sampling region 3. Subset given: tumor region T3, left-lateral pole. The chain links TRBV13 to TRBJ2-7; D not resolved. The CDR3 sequence is CASSLGEYSYEQYL. The DNA of the CDR3 is TGTGCCAGCAGCCTCGGAGAGTACAGCTACGAGCAGTACTTA.